The sequence of this TCR beta chain was determined in a study of response to subunit inactivated influenza vaccine. Overall study results and limits: There was a suggestion from the authors that each seasonal influenza vaccination recruits few new T cells.

TCRdb processed the RT-PCR reads anew with MiXCR; each CDR3 protein has one entry. Of approximately 500,000 distinct CDR3 sequences in the sample, roughly 13% were seen once. As concerns this clonotype: Its antigen is still unknown.

V was shortened by 9 bases and J by 0 bases, with 8 bases between the two germline ends. CDR3 length: 12 amino acids. Per germline, CDR1 SGHRS and CDR2 YFSETQ. Sequences were derived from PBMCs from blood, sampled roughly 46 days after vaccination. This TCR was recovered from a man in his fifties or sixties who received an inactivated influenza vaccine. The rearrangement joins TRBV5-1 to TRBJ2-3; D gene uncertain. CDR3 in amino acids: CATSESTDTQYF. As DNA, the CDR3 is TGCGCCACCTCAGAGAGCACAGATACGCAGTATTTT.